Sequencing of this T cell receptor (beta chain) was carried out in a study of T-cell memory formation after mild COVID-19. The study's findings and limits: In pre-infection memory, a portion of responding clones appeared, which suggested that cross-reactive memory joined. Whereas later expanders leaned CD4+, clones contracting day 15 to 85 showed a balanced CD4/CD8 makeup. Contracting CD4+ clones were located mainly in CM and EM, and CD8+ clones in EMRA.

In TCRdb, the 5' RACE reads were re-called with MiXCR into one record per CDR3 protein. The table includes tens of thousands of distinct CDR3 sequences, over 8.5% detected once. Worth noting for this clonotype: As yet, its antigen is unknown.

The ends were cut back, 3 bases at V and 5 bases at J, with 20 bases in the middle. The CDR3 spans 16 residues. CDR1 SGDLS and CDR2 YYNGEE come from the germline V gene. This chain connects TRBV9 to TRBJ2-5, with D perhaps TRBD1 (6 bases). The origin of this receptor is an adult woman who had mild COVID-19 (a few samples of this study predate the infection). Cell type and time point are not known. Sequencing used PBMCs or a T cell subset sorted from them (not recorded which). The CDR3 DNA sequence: TGTGCCAGCAGCGCCCAGACAGGAGATACTGGTGAGACCCAGTACTTC. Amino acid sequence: CASSAQTGDTGETQYF.